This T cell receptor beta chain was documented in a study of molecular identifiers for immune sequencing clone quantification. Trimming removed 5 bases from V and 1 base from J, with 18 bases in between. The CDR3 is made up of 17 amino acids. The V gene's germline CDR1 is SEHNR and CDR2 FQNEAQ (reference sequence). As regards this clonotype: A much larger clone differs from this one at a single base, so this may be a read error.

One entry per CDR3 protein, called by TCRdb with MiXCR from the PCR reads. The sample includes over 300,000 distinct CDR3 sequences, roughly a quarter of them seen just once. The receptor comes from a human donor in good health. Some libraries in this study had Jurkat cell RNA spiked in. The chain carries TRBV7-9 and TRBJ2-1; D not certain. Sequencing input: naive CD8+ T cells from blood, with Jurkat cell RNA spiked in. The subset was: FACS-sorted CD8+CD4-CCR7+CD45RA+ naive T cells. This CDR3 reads CASSVQEILQSYNEQFF. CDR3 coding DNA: TGTGCCAGCAGCGTTCAGGAAATCCTACAATCCTACAATGAGCAGTTCTTC.